Below are 6 T cell receptor beta chains sequenced from a single sample in a study of graft-versus-host responses after intestinal transplantation. Clones were read by immunoSEQ multiplex PCR, and TCRdb kept only the in-frame ones, dropping some. The table shows approximately 13,000 clones, with less than 40% occurring only once. The culture paired approximately 200,000 irradiated violet-dye-labeled stimulators with approximately 200,000 CFSE-labeled responders. This material consisted of alloreactive CD8+ T cells from a mixed lymphocyte reaction culture, taken before intestinal transplant. Subset of the sample: CFSE-low proliferating T cells sorted from roughly six-day pre-transplant mixed lymphocyte reaction (GvH or HvG direction). These receptors came from a human patient who received an intestinal transplant.

This clone has just a few counts. V usage is TRBV6-5 and J usage is TRBJ2-7; 9 nucleotides agree with TRBD2. V lost 5 bases and J lost 0; bases outside the gene matches: 5. CDR3 length: 15 residues. Germline CDR1 MNHEY, CDR2 SVGAGI. This chain's CDR3 is CASSQGLASSYEQYF. The CDR3 DNA follows: TGTGCCAGCAGTCAGGGACTAGCCTCCTCCTACGAGCAGTACTTC.

V and J are TRBV7-8 and TRBJ2-7, with no clear D. V lost 2 bases to trimming and J lost 0 bases, with 2 bases between them. CDR1 and CDR2 from the germline V gene are SGHVS and FQNEAQ. This CDR3 region has 12 residues. In DNA, the CDR3 is TGTGCCAGCAGCTTATACTCCTACGAGCAGTACTTC. Amino acids: CASSLYSYEQYF.

The chain joins TRBV11-3 to TRBJ2-7; D is uncertain. V was trimmed by 3 bases and J by 2 bases, leaving 14 bases between them. This CDR3 has 15 residues. Germline V gives CDR1 SGHNT, CDR2 YENEEA. The CDR3 is CASSFGSALAYEQYF. DNA for the CDR3: TGTGCCAGCAGCTTCGGGTCGGCCTTGGCCTACGAGCAGTACTTC.

This clone showed up just a few times. The V and J genes are TRBV6-1 and TRBJ2-1, with D hard to call. The CDR3 is 16 residues long. V lost 2 bases and J lost 0, with 11 bases in between. The germline CDR1 and CDR2 sequences are MNHNS and SASEGT. The CDR3 sequence: CASSESTLFSYNEQFF. In DNA, the CDR3 is TGTGCCAGCAGTGAAAGCACTCTTTTCTCCTACAATGAGCAGTTCTTC.

This clone has more than one count but fewer than ten. This CDR3 reads CAISTGTPLDGYTF. CDR3 nucleotide sequence: TGTGCCATCAGCACCGGGACGCCCTTAGATGGCTACACCTTC. The chain is built from TRBV10-3 and TRBJ1-2; D perhaps matches TRBD1 (5 bases). In germline, CDR1 is ENHRY, CDR2 SYGVKD. The CDR3 spans 14 residues. Trimming took 6 bases from V and 6 from J, leaving 17 bases between them.

The chain recombines TRBV5-1 with TRBJ2-1; TRBD1 matches at 7 bases. The CDR3 has 16 amino acids. J gave up 2 bases and V 4 bases, and 9 bases lay outside the gene matches. Germline lookup yields CDR1 SGHRS and CDR2 YFSETQ. CDR3 loop: CASSGSTGMTYNEQFF. The CDR3 DNA reads TGCGCCAGCAGCGGATCGACAGGGATGACCTACAATGAGCAGTTCTTC.